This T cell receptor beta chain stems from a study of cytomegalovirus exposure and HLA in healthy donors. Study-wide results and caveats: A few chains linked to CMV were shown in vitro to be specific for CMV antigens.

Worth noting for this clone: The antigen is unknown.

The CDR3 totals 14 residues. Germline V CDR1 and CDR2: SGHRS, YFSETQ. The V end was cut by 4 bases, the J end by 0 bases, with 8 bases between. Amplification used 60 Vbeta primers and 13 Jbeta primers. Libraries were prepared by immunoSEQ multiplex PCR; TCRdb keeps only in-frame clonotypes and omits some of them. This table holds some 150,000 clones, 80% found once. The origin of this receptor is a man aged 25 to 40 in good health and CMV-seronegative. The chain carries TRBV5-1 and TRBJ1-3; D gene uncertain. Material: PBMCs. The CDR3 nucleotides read TGCGCCAGCAGCCCATGGAGCTCTGGAAACACCATATATTTT. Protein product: CASSPWSSGNTIYF.